The 19 T cell receptor beta chains presented below share a single source sample, sequenced in a study of T cell repertoires in cytomegalovirus infection. Their recognized antigens are unknown. TCRdb processed the reads anew with MiXCR; each CDR3 protein has one entry. The table has fewer than 650,000 distinct CDR3 sequences, about 39% seen once; the top ten hold around 48%. The input for sequencing was cultured PBMCs, taken from culture after CMV antigen stimulation. Source of these receptors: a human donor in good health (CMV status not recorded). Some clones in this sample may be carry-over from other donors' samples.

The rearrangement uses TRBV7-2 and TRBJ2-7; tentative D call: TRBD2 (6 bases). Germline V gene sequence: CDR1 SGHTA, CDR2 FQGNSA. Deletions cut 2 bases from V and 0 bases from J, with 20 bases between. The CDR3 has 18 residues. The CDR3 sequence is CASSLRSWRDGGSYEQYF. CDR3 bases: TGTGCCAGCAGCTTAAGGTCCTGGCGGGACGGTGGCTCCTACGAGCAGTACTTC.

This chain connects TRBV24-1 to TRBJ2-5; D is unresolved. With 0 bases removed from V and 3 bases from J, the gap between germline ends came to 10 bases. CDR3 size: 15 residues. Germline CDR1 is KGHDR and CDR2 is SFDVKD. The CDR3 is CATSDLRADKETQYF. The CDR3 DNA is TGTGCCACCAGTGATTTGCGGGCAGATAAAGAGACCCAGTACTTC.

This clonotype was seen only once. The rearrangement joins TRBV2 to TRBJ2-5; D might be TRBD2 (7 bases). Trimming shortened V by 6 bases and J by 2 bases, and 16 bases separated the two germline ends. This CDR3 comprises 15 residues. Per germline, CDR1 SNHLY and CDR2 FYNNEI. The CDR3 loop is CASRKGGGMQETQYF. The CDR3 bases are TGTGCCAGCAGGAAGGGGGGGGGGATGCAAGAGACCCAGTACTTC. Variable domain in full (rest from reference TRBV2 and TRBJ2-5): EPEVTQTPSHQVTQMGQEVILRCVPISNHLYFYWYRQILGQKVEFLVSFYNNEISEKSEIFDDQFSVERPDGSNFTLKIRSTKLEDSAMYFCASRKGGGMQETQYFGPGTRLLVL.

The chain is built from TRBV5-1 and TRBJ2-6; 7 bases agree with TRBD1. The trim removed 4 bases at V and 0 bases at J, leaving 4 bases unmatched. From germline, CDR1 is SGHRS and CDR2 YFSETQ. This CDR3 contains 16 residues. The CDR3 spells CASSPWTGSGANVLTF. For the CDR3, the DNA is TGCGCCAGCAGCCCCTGGACAGGCTCTGGGGCCAACGTCCTGACTTTC.

This clonotype turned up a few times. The chain joins TRBV12-3 or TRBV12-4 to TRBJ1-2; D is perhaps TRBD1 (5 bases). This CDR3 is 13 amino acids long. Trimming stripped 0 bases from V and 8 bases from J, with 10 bases between. The CDR3 spells CASSLASGRGYTF. The CDR3 DNA is TGTGCCAGCAGTTTAGCTTCAGGGAGGGGCTACACCTTC.

This clonotype was counted between two and nine times. This sequence joins TRBV7-2 and TRBJ2-3; TRBD2 agrees at 8 bases. V gave up 8 bases and J gave up 0 bases; unmatched junction bases: 16. The length of the CDR3 is 18 residues. The germline V gene has CDR1 SGHTA and CDR2 FQGNSA. The CDR3 DNA sequence: TGTGCCAGCTCCTCGTCTGGCGGGGGGCCTCTAAGCACAGATACGCAGTATTTT. Its translation: CASSSSGGGPLSTDTQYF.

V and J are TRBV12-3 or TRBV12-4 and TRBJ1-5; no definite D call. V was clipped by 6 bases and J by 4 bases, with 7 bases between them. The CDR3 covers 12 residues. The CDR3 DNA reads TGTGCCAGCAGAAGAGCAAATCAGCCCCAGCATTTT. Its protein is CASRRANQPQHF.

The genes are TRBV20-1 and TRBJ2-3; D possibly corresponds to TRBD1 (6 bases). The germline V gene encodes CDR1 DFQATT and CDR2 SNEGSKA (reference sequence). This CDR3 spans 16 amino acids. V lost 5 bases to trimming and J lost 2 bases, with 20 bases between them. The CDR3 nucleotides are TGCAGTGCTTTCTCCTTTGGGCAGGGGAACACAGATACGCAGTATTTT. This codes for CSAFSFGQGNTDTQYF.

The genes are TRBV20-1 and TRBJ1-4; 7 bases agree with TRBD1. The ends lost 6 bases at V and 2 bases at J; junction bases unmatched: 6. This CDR3 is built from 14 residues. Germline V gene lookup returns CDR1 DFQATT and CDR2 SNEGSKA (reference sequence). The DNA for the CDR3 is TGCAGTGCAAAGGACAGGCGGACTAATGAAAAACTGTTTTTT. Amino acid sequence: CSAKDRRTNEKLFF.

The chain combines TRBV12-3 or TRBV12-4 with TRBJ1-1; D is unresolved. CDR3 length: 17 amino acids. V lost 5 bases to trimming and J lost 2 bases, with 21 bases between them. The CDR3 loop is CASSGSLARGENTEAFF. CDR3 coding DNA: TGTGCCAGCAGTGGGTCCCTCGCGCGGGGAGAAAACACTGAAGCTTTCTTT.

The rearrangement joins TRBV6-8 to TRBJ2-7; D may be TRBD2 (5 bases). CDR1 MNHGY and CDR2 SAAAGT come from the germline V gene. The CDR3 is 15 residues long. The V and J ends lost 6 bases and 0 bases respectively, with 15 bases between them. CDR3 loop: CASSRGGSGSYEQYF. The CDR3 region has the DNA TGTGCCAGCAGCCGCGGAGGAAGCGGCTCCTACGAGCAGTACTTC.

The chain joins TRBV27 to TRBJ2-7; TRBD1 or TRBD2 may be the D gene (5 bases each). The CDR3 is 11 residues long. The germline gives CDR1 MNHEY, CDR2 SMNVEV (reference sequence). Trimming took off 9 bases at V and 6 bases at J, with 12 bases between the two ends. CDR3 sequence (DNA): TGTGCCAGTCAGGGAGCTTCCGAGCAGTACTTC. Translation: CASQGASEQYF.

This clonotype was found a few times. The chain carries TRBV12-5 and TRBJ2-3; D unclear. The V gene lost 6 bases and the J gene lost 10 bases, with 17 bases spanning the gap. This CDR3 has 13 amino acids. CDR1 and CDR2 (germline): LGHNT, FRNRAP. In DNA form, the CDR3 reads TGTGCTAGTGGCAGAGGCCGTCCGTGGGCGCAGTATTTT. This translates into CASGRGRPWAQYF.

The chain combines TRBV6-1 with TRBJ1-2; D ambiguous. The length of the CDR3 is 13 residues. Trimming pared 5 bases from V and 4 bases from J, leaving 11 bases between. CDR1 MNHNS and CDR2 SASEGT come from the germline V gene. The CDR3 region has the DNA TGTGCCAGCAGTCAGAGGAACCTCTATGGCTACACCTTC. Translated, it gives CASSQRNLYGYTF.

This rearrangement joins TRBV7-9 to TRBJ2-7; D might be TRBD1 or TRBD2, each matching 5 bases. CDR1 and CDR2 from the germline V gene are SEHNR and FQNEAQ (reference sequence). V was trimmed by 5 bases and J by 3 bases, leaving 14 bases between them. The CDR3 runs to 14 residues. This CDR3 reads CASSGKGPHYEQYF. The CDR3 DNA sequence: TGTGCCAGCAGCGGAAAGGGACCACACTACGAGCAGTACTTC.

This clonotype was recorded a few times. V and J are TRBV7-2 and TRBJ2-1, with a possible D match to TRBD2 (5 bases). Germline assignment: CDR1 SGHTA and CDR2 FQGNSA. This CDR3 has 13 amino acids. The ends were cut back, 6 bases at V and 6 bases at J, with 12 bases in the middle. As DNA, the CDR3 is TGTGCCAGCAGTCCTACGAGGGCCAATGAGCAGTTCTTC. It specifies CASSPTRANEQFF.

At least ten counts were recorded for this clonotype. The chain combines TRBV7-6 with TRBJ1-6; no definite D call. V was shortened by 5 bases and J by 6 bases, with 8 bases between the two germline ends. The CDR3 totals 13 residues. CDR1 SGHVS and CDR2 FNYEAQ come from the germline V gene. The CDR3, as DNA: TGTGCCAGCAGCCCCTACAGTAATTCACCCCTCCACTTT. Encoded protein: CASSPYSNSPLHF.

This rearrangement joins TRBV7-2 to TRBJ2-5; 7 bases line up with TRBD1. Trimming took 1 base from V and 2 from J; bases not matched to a gene: 4. The CDR3 runs 15 residues. From germline, CDR1 is SGHTA and CDR2 FQGNSA. The CDR3 DNA reads TGTGCCAGCAGCTTAGGTGACAGGGCGCAAGAGACCCAGTACTTC. Translated, it gives CASSLGDRAQETQYF. The whole variable domain, filled in from reference TRBV7-2 and TRBJ2-5, reads GAGVSQSPSNKVTEKGKDVELRCDPISGHTALYWYRQSLGQGLEFLIYFQGNSAPDKSGLPSDRFSAERTGGSVSTLTIQRTQQEDSAVYLCASSLGDRAQETQYFGPGTRLLVL.

This clonotype turned up a few times. This chain links TRBV28 with TRBJ2-7; D unresolved. In germline, CDR1 is MDHEN, CDR2 SYDVKM. CDR3 length: 14 residues. The ends were cut back, 6 bases at V and 3 bases at J, with 15 bases in the middle. The CDR3, as DNA: TGTGCCAGCAGCGTATACAGAAGAGTCTACGAGCAGTACTTC. This sequence encodes CASSVYRRVYEQYF.